The 5 T cell receptor beta chains given below trace back to one sample, sequenced in a study of response to subunit inactivated influenza vaccine. TCRdb re-derived calls from the RT-PCR reads in MiXCR, one entry per CDR3 protein. The repertoire has 550,000 to 600,000 distinct CDR3 sequences, 12% of them found once; the top ten carry 9.5% to 13%. Sample: PBMCs from blood, taken on the day of vaccination. The receptors were gathered from a man aged 45-60 years who received an inactivated influenza vaccine.

In its sample, this clonotype was seen many times. V and J are TRBV20-1 and TRBJ2-3; no definite D call. Germline V gene sequence: CDR1 DFQATT, CDR2 SNEGSKA (reference sequence). Trimming stripped 5 bases from V and 2 bases from J, with 17 bases between. The CDR3 runs 15 residues. CDR3 sequence (DNA): TGCAGTGCTGGCTTGAGTTATTCCCCCACAGATACGCAGTATTTT. Residues: CSAGLSYSPTDTQYF.

There are many counts of this clonotype. V gene TRBV20-1 combines with J gene TRBJ1-1, with D hard to call. Trimming removed 5 bases from V and 1 base from J, with 14 bases in between. There are 14 residues in the CDR3. CDR1 is DFQATT and CDR2 is SNEGSKA in the germline V gene (reference sequence). CDR3 sequence (DNA): TGCAGTGCTGACCGGGCCCCTGGGAACACTGAAGCTTTCTTT. Translation: CSADRAPGNTEAFF.

The table lists this clonotype with a few counts. The rearrangement uses TRBV27 and TRBJ2-4, with D perhaps TRBD1 or TRBD2 (6 bases each). V was cut by 8 bases and J by 0 bases, with 17 bases left in between. This CDR3 comprises 16 residues. Germline assignment: CDR1 MNHEY and CDR2 SMNVEV (reference sequence). The CDR3 sequence is CASPSWKGGAKNIQYF. The CDR3 DNA sequence: TGTGCCAGCCCTAGTTGGAAGGGGGGAGCCAAAAACATTCAGTACTTC.

This clonotype was observed at least ten times. The chain carries TRBV28 and TRBJ2-7; no clear D gene. The germline V and J ends were trimmed by 3 bases and 5 bases, with 8 bases remaining between them. CDR1 and CDR2 from the germline V gene are MDHEN and SYDVKM. The CDR3 loop spans 12 amino acids. As DNA, the CDR3 is TGTGCCAGCAGTTTTTTGGTCCACGAGCAGTACTTC. Protein sequence: CASSFLVHEQYF.

V is TRBV20-1 and J is TRBJ2-7; D perhaps matches TRBD2 (5 bases). There are 14 residues in the CDR3. V lost 3 bases and J 0 bases, leaving 12 bases between the germline ends. Germline CDR1 reads DFQATT; CDR2 reads SNEGSKA (reference sequence). CDR3 in DNA: TGCAGTGCTAGTAGGACTTACGGCTCCTACGAGCAGTACTTC. Translating it yields CSASRTYGSYEQYF.